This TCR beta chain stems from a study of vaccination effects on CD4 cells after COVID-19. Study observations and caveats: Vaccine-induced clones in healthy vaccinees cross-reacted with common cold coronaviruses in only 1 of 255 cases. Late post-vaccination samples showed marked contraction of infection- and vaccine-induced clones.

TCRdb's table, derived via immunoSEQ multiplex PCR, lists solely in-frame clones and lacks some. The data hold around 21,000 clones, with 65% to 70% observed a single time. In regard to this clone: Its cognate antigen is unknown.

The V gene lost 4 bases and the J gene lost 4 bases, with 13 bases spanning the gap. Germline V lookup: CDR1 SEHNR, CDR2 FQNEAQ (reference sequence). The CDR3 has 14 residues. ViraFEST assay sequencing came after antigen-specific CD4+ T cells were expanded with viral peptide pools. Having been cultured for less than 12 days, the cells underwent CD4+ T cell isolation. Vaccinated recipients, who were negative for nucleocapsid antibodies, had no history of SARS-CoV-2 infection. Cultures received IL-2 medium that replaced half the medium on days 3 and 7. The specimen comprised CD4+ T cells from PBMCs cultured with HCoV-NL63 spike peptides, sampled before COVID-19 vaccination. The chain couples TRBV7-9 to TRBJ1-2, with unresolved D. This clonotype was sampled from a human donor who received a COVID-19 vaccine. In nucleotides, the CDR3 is TGTGCCAGCAGCTCCCCGCAGGAGATCTATGGCTACACCTTC. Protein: CASSSPQEIYGYTF.